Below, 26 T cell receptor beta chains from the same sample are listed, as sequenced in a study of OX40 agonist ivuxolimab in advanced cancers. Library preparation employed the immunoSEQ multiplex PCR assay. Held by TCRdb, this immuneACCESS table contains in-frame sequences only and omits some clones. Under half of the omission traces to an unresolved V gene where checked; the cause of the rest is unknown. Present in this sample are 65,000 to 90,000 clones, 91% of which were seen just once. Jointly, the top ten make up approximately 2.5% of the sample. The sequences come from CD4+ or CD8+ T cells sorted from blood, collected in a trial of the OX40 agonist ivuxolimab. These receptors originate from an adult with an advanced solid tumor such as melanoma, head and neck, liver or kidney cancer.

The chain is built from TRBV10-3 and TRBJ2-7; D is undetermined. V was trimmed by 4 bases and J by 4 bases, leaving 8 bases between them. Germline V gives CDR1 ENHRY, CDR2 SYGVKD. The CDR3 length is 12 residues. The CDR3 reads CAISVSAYEQYF. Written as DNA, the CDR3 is TGTGCCATCAGTGTATCGGCATACGAGCAGTACTTC.

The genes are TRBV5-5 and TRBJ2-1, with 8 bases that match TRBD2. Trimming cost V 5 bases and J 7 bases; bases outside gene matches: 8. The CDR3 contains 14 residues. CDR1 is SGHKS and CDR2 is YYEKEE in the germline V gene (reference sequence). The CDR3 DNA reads TGTGCCAGCAGGAGTGGACTAGCAGATAATGAGCAGTTCTTC. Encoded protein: CASRSGLADNEQFF.

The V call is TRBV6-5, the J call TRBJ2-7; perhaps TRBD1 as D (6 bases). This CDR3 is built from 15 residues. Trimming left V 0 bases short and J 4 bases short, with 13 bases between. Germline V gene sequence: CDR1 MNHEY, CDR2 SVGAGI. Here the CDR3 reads CASSYSGSRGYEQYF. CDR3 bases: TGTGCCAGCAGTTACTCCGGGTCAAGGGGGTACGAGCAGTACTTC.

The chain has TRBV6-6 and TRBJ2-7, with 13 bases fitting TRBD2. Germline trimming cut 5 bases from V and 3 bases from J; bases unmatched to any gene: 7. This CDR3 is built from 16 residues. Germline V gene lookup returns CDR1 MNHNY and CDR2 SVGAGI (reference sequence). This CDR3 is CASSTGTSGKIYEQYF. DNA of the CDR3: TGTGCCAGCAGTACCGGGACTAGCGGGAAGATCTACGAGCAGTACTTC.

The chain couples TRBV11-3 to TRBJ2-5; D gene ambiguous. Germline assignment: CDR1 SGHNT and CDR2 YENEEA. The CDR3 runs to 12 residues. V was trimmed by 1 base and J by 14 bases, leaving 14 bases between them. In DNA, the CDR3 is TGTGCCAGCAGCTTAGGGCCTACCTGGGTTTACTTC. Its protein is CASSLGPTWVYF.

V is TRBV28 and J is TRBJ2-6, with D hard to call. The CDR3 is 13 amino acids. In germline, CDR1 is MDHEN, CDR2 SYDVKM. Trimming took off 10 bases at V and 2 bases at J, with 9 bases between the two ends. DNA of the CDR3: TGTGCCACCCGTAGAACTGGGGCCAACGTCCTGACTTTC. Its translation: CATRRTGANVLTF. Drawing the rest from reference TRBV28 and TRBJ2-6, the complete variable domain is DVKVTQSSRYLVKRTGEKVFLECVQDMDHENMFWYRQDPGLGLRLIYFSYDVKMKEKGDIPEGYSVSREKKERFSLILESASTNQTSMYLCATRRTGANVLTFGAGSRLTVL.

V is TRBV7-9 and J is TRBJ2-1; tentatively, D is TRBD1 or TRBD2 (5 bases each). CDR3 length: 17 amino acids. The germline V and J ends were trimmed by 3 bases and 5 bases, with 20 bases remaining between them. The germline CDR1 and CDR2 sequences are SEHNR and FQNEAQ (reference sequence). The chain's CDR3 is CASSFSWGKRGNNEQFF. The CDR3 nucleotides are TGTGCCAGCAGCTTTTCTTGGGGGAAGAGAGGGAACAATGAGCAGTTCTTC. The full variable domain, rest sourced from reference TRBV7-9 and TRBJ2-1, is DTGVSQNPRHKITKRGQNVTFRCDPISEHNRLYWYRQTLGQGPEFLTYFQNEAQLEKSRLLSDRFSAERPKGSFSTLEIQRTEQGDSAMYLCASSFSWGKRGNNEQFFGPGTRLTVL.

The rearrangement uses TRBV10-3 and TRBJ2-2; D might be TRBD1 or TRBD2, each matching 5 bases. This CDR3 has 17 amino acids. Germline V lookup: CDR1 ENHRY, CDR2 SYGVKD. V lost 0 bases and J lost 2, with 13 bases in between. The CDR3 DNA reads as TGTGCCATCAGTGAGTCGACGGGGCTGGAAAACACCGGGGAGCTGTTTTTT. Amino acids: CAISESTGLENTGELFF.

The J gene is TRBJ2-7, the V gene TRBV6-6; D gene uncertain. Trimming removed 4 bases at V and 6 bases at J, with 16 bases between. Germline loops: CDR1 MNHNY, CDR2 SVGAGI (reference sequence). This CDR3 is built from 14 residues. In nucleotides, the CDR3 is TGTGCCAGCAGTTTGGACGCCTCAGGTAGCGAGCAGTACTTC. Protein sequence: CASSLDASGSEQYF.

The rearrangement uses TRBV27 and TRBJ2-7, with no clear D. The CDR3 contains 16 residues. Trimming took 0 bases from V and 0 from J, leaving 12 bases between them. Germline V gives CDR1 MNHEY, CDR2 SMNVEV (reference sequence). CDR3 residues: CASSLSSALSSYEQYF. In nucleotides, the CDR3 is TGTGCCAGCAGTTTATCGTCAGCGTTAAGCTCCTACGAGCAGTACTTC.

DNA of the CDR3: TGTGCCAGCAGCTCAGGACTAGCGGGAGAGACCCAGTACTTC. Encoded protein: CASSSGLAGETQYF. V is TRBV7-2 and J is TRBJ2-5; 11 nucleotides line up with TRBD2. V dropped 4 bases and J dropped 4; count of bases not matched to a gene: 2. Germline CDR1 and CDR2: SGHTA and FQGNSA. CDR3 length: 14 residues.

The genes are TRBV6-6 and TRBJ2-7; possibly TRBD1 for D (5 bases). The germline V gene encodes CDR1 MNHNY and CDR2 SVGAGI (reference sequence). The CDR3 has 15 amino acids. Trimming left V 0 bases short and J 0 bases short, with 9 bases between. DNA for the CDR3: TGTGCCAGCAGTTACTCGTGGCAGGGCTCCTACGAGCAGTACTTC. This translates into CASSYSWQGSYEQYF.

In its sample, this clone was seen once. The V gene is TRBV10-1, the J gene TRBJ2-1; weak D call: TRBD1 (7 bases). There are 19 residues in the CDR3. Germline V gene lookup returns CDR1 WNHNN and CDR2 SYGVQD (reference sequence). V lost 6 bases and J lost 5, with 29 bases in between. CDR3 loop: CASSPRQGFRDWKHNEQFF. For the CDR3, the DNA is TGCGCCAGCAGCCCCCGACAGGGATTTCGGGACTGGAAACACAATGAGCAGTTCTTC.

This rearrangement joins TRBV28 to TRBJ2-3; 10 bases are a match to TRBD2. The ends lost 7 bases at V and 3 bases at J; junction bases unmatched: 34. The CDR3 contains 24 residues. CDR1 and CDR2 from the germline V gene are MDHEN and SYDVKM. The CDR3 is CASTPVAGGSVRNGGWRETDTQYF. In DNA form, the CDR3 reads TGTGCCAGCACCCCGGTAGCGGGAGGAAGTGTCAGAAACGGAGGATGGCGTGAGACAGATACGCAGTATTTT. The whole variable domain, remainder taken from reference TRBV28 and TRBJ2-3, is DVKVTQSSRYLVKRTGEKVFLECVQDMDHENMFWYRQDPGLGLRLIYFSYDVKMKEKGDIPEGYSVSREKKERFSLILESASTNQTSMYLCASTPVAGGSVRNGGWRETDTQYFGPGTRLTVL.

The CDR3 loop is CASSLIEETQYF. The CDR3 coding sequence is TGTGCCAGCAGCCTCATTGAGGAGACCCAGTACTTC. The chain has TRBV11-3 and TRBJ2-5, with D hard to call. Germline CDR1 and CDR2: SGHNT and YENEEA. The CDR3 runs to 12 residues. V was cut by 5 bases and J by 5 bases, with 9 bases left in between.

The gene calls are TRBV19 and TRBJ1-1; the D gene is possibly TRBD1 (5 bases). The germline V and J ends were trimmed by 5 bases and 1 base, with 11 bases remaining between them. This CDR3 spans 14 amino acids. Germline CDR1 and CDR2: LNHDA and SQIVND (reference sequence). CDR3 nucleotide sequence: TGTGCCAGTAGTGCGGGACCGACGAACACTGAAGCTTTCTTT. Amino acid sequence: CASSAGPTNTEAFF. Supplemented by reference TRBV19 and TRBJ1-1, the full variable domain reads DGGITQSPKYLFRKEGQNVTLSCEQNLNHDAMYWYRQDPGQGLRLIYYSQIVNDFQKGDIAEGYSVSREKKESFPLTVTSAQKNPTAFYLCASSAGPTNTEAFFGQGTRLTVV.

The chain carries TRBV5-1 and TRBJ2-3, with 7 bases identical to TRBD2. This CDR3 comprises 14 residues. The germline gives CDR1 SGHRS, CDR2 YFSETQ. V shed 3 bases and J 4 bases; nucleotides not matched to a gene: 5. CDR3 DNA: TGCGCCAGCAGCTCCGGACTAGATCCAGATACGCAGTATTTT. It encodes CASSSGLDPDTQYF. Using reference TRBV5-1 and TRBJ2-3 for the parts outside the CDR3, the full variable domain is KAGVTQTPRYLIKTRGQQVTLSCSPISGHRSVSWYQQTPGQGLQFLFEYFSETQRNKGNFPGRFSGRQFSNSRSEMNVSTLELGDSALYLCASSSGLDPDTQYFGPGTRLTVL.

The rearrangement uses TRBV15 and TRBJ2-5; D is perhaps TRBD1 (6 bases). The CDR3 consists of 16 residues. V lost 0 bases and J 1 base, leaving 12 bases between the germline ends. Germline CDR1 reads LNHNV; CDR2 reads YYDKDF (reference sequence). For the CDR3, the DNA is TGTGCCACCAGCAGAGATGGGGGCCAGGGCCAAGAGACCCAGTACTTC. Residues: CATSRDGGQGQETQYF. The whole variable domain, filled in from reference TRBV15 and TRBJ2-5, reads DAMVIQNPRYQVTQFGKPVTLSCSQTLNHNVMYWYQQKSSQAPKLLFHYYDKDFNNEADTPDNFQSRRPNTSFCFLDIRSPGLGDTAMYLCATSRDGGQGQETQYFGPGTRLLVL.

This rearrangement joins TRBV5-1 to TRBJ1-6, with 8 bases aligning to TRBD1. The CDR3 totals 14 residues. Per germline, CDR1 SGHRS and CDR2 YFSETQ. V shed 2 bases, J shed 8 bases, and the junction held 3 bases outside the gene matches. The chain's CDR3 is CASSFQGAYSPLHF. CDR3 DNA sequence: TGCGCCAGCAGCTTCCAGGGGGCTTATTCACCCCTCCACTTT.

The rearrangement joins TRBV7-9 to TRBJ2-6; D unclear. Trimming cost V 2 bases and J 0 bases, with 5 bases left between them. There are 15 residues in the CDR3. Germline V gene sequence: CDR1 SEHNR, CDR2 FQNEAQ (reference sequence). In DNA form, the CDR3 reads TGTGCCAGCAGCTTACGGGCCTCTGGGGCCAACGTCCTGACTTTC. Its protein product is CASSLRASGANVLTF. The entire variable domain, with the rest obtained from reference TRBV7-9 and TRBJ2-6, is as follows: DTGVSQNPRHKITKRGQNVTFRCDPISEHNRLYWYRQTLGQGPEFLTYFQNEAQLEKSRLLSDRFSAERPKGSFSTLEIQRTEQGDSAMYLCASSLRASGANVLTFGAGSRLTVL.

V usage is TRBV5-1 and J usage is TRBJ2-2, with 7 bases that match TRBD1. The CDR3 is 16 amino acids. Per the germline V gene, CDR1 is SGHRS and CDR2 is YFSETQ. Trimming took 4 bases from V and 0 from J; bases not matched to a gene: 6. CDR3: CASSQGQDSNTGELFF. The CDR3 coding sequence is TGCGCCAGCAGCCAAGGACAGGATTCGAACACCGGGGAGCTGTTTTTT.

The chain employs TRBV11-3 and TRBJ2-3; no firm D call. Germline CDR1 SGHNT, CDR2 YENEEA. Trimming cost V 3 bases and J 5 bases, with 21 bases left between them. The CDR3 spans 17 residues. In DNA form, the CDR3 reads TGTGCCAGCAGCTTTGACCACGCGAGTGGGGTGGAAGATACGCAGTATTTT. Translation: CASSFDHASGVEDTQYF.

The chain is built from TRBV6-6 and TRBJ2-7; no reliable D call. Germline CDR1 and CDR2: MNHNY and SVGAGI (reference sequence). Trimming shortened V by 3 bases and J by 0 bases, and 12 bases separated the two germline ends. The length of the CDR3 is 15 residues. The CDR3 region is CASSYPGRASYEQYF. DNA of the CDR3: TGTGCCAGCAGTTATCCGGGCCGGGCCTCCTACGAGCAGTACTTC.

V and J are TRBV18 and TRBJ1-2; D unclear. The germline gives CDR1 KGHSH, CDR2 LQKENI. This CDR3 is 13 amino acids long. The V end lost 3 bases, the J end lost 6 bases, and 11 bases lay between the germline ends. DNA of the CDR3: TGTGCCAGCTCACCCGCCGCGGCTGATGGCTACACCTTC. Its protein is CASSPAAADGYTF.

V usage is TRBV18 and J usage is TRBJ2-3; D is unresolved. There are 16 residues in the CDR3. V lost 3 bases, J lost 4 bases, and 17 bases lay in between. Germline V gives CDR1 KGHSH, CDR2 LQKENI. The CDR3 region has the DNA TGTGCCAGCTCACCGGGTGGCGGCCTAGGCCCAGATACGCAGTATTTT. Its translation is CASSPGGGLGPDTQYF.

The CDR3, as DNA: TGTGCCAGCAGTCCATCGACAGGGTTAGGGAATCAGCCCCAGCATTTT. Protein: CASSPSTGLGNQPQHF. The chain has TRBV27 and TRBJ1-5; 7 bases are shared with TRBD1. There are 16 residues in the CDR3. Trimming cost V 5 bases and J 4 bases; bases outside gene matches: 11. Per the germline V gene, CDR1 is MNHEY and CDR2 is SMNVEV (reference sequence).